A selection of T cell receptor beta chains follows, all from one sample in a study of blood T cell repertoires in COVID-19. Generated by immunoSEQ multiplex PCR, the TCRdb table keeps only in-frame clones and is missing some. The table shows approximately 30,000 clones, with under 85% occurring only once. Sequenced: peripheral blood. The source is a man in his 70s with acute or convalescent COVID-19. CDR3s leave out the opening cysteine and the closing phenylalanine or tryptophan. The size entry is marked missing in some rows and otherwise reads once, few, many or a size class.

size,V,CDR3
.,TRBV4-1,ASSHPGWQGAGNTIY
.,TRBV7-8,ASSLASSGVEQF
.,TRBV18,ASSRRGTHQPQH
.,TRBV28,ASSSPGTGIYNEQF
.,TRBV7-8,ASSLATGITYEQY
.,TRBV28,ASSSPRRGGSNQPQH
.,TRBV10-3,AISGSGGRIDTQY
.,TRBV3-1/TRBV3-2,ASSQDNLGAGEQY
.,TRBV6-5,ASSLKPGAGGYT
.,TRBV14,ASSQPEMNTEAF
.,TRBV9,ASSVAPVNEQF
.,TRBV28,ASQGTGGSRHEQF
.,TRBV28,ASEGQTSYEQY
.,TRBV6-5,ASRPGQSNQPQH
.,TRBV19,ASSIDRGAGLPQH
.,TRBV10-3,AIRDRGYYGYT
.,TRBV5-8,ASSLNLAGTTDTQY
few,TRBV28,ASSLQDPAYGYT
.,TRBV5-1,ASSLSRGGETQY
.,TRBV18,ASSQAGVRSSGANVLT
.,TRBV7-9,ASSLLGDYGYT
.,TRBV18,ASSYGGNTEAF
.,TRBV7-8,ASSYGTGFRGGNTIY
few,TRBV27,ASSSQEGGEQY
once,TRBV28,ASRGTSRNNEQF
few,TRBV9,ASSVVGRGARDSPLH
.,TRBV12-3/TRBV12-4,ASSLFGGETQY
.,TRBV2,ASSGDKRGLDTEAF
once,TRBV7-2,ASNPPGQGNYGYT
.,TRBV7-8,ASSLSRDRGLRGYT
.,TRBV28,ASRRNTGGYGYT
few,TRBV19,ASSFGNTDTQY
.,TRBV4-2,ASSQGLNDLGYGYT